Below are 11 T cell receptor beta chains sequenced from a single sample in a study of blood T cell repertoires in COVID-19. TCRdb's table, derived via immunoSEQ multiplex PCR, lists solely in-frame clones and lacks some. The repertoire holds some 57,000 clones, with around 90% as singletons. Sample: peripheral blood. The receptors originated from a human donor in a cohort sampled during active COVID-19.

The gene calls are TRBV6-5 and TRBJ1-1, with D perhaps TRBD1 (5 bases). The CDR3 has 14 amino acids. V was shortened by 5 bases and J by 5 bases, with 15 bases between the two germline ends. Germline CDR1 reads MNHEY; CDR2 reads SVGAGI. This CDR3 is CASSNRGGGTEAFF. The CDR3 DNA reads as TGTGCCAGCAGTAACCGGGGGGGAGGGACTGAAGCTTTCTTT.

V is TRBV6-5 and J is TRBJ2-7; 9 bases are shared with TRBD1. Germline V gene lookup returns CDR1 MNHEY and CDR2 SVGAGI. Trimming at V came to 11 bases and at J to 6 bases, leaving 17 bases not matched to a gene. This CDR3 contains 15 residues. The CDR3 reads CALYPAGTGKGEQYF. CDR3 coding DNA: TGTGCCCTCTACCCAGCCGGGACAGGGAAAGGCGAGCAGTACTTC.

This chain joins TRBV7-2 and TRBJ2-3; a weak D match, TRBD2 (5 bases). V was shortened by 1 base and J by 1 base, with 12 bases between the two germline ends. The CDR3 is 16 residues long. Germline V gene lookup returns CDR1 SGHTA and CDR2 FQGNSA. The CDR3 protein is CASSLVSRGGTDTQYF. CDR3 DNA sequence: TGTGCCAGCAGCTTAGTTTCCCGGGGAGGCACAGATACGCAGTATTTT.

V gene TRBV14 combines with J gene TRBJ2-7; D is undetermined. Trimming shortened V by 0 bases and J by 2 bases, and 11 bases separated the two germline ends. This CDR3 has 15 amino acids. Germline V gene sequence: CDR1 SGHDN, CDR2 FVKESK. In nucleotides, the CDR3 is TGTGCCAGCAGCCAAGATGAGGCACTCCCCTACGAGCAGTACTTC. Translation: CASSQDEALPYEQYF.

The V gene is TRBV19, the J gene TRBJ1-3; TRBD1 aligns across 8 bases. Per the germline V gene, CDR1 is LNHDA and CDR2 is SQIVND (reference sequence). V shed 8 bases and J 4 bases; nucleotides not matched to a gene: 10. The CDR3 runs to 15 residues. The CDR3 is CASAVGQALGNTIYF. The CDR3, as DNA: TGTGCCAGTGCCGTGGGACAGGCTCTAGGAAACACCATATATTTT.

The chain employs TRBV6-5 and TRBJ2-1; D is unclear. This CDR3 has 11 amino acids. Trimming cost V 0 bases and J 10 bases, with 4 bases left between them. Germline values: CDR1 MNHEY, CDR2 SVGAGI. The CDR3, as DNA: TGTGCCAGCAGTTACTCGACAGAGCAGTTCTTC. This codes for CASSYSTEQFF.

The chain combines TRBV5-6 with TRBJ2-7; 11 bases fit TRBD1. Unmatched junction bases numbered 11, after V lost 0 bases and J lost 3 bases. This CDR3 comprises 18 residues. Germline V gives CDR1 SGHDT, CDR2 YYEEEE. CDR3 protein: CASSLAGPGQGVRYEQYF. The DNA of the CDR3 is TGTGCCAGCAGCTTGGCGGGCCCGGGACAGGGGGTTCGCTACGAGCAGTACTTC. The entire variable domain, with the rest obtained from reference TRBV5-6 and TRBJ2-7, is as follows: DAGVTQSPTHLIKTRGQQVTLRCSPKSGHDTVSWYQQALGQGPQFIFQYYEEEERQRGNFPDRFSGHQFPNYSSELNVNALLLGDSALYLCASSLAGPGQGVRYEQYFGPGTRLTVT.

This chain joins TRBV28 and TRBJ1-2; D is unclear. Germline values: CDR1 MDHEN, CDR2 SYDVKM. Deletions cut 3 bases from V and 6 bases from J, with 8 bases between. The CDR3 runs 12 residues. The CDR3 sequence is CASSFGFNGYTF. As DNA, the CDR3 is TGTGCCAGCAGTTTCGGGTTTAATGGCTACACCTTC.

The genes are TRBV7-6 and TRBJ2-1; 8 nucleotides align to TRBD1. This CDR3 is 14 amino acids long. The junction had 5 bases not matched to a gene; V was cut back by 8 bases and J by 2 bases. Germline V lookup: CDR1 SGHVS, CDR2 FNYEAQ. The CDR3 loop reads CASGQGGPYNEQFF. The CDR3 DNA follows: TGTGCCAGCGGACAGGGTGGCCCCTACAATGAGCAGTTCTTC.

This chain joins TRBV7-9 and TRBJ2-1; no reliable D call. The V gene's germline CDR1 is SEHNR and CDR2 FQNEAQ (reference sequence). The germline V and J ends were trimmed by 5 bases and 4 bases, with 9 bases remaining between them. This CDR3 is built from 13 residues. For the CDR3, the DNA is TGTGCCAGCAGCAGACACGGTTACAATGAGCAGTTCTTC. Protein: CASSRHGYNEQFF.

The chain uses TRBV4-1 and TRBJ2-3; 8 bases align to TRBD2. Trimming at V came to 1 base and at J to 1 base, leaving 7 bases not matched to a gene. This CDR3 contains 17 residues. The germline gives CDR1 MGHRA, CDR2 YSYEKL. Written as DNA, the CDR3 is TGCGCCAGCAGCCAAGGACGCGGGGGGTTGGGCACAGATACGCAGTATTTT. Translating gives CASSQGRGGLGTDTQYF.